This T cell receptor beta chain emerged from a study of identical twins. TCRdb re-called the 5' RACE reads through MiXCR, storing one row per CDR3 protein. The repertoire includes about 330,000 distinct CDR3 sequences, roughly an eighth of them detected once, and 7.2% sits in the top ten. This clonotype was picked up many times. Germline V gene sequence: CDR1 SGHRS, CDR2 YFSETQ. This CDR3 region has 14 residues. V lost 4 bases, J lost 5 bases, and 14 bases lay in between. The same sample was also used in a study of yellow fever vaccine responses in identical twins.

This receptor was identified in a young woman in good health. V gene TRBV5-1 combines with J gene TRBJ2-3, with D tentatively TRBD1 (5 bases). The sample was CD8+ T cells sorted from blood. CDR3 sequence: CASSAERDRDTQYF. DNA for the CDR3: TGCGCCAGCAGCGCCGAAAGAGACAGAGATACGCAGTATTTT.